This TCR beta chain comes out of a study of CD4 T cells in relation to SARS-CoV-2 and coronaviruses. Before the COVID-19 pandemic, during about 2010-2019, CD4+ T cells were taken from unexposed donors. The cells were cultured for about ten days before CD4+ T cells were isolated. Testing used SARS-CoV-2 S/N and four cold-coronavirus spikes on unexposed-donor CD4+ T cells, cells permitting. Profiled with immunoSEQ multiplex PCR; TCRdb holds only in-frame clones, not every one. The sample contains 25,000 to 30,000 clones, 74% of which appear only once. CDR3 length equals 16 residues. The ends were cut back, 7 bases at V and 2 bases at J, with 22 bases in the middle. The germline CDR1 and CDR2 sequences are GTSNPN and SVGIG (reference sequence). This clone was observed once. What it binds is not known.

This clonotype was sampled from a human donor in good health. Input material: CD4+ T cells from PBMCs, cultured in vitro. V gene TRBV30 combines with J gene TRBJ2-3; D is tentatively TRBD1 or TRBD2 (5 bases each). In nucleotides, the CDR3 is TGTGCCTCGACACACCGGGGCACCTCGACCACAGATACGCAGTATTTT. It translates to CASTHRGTSTTDTQYF.